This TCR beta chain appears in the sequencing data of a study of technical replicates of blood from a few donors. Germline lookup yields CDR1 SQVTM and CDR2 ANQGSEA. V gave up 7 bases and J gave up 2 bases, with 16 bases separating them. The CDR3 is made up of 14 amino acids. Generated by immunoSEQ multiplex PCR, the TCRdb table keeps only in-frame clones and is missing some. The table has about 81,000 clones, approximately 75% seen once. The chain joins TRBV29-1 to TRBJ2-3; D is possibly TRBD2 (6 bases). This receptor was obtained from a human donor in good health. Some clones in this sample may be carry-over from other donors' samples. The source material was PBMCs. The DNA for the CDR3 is TGCAGCGCCGACTTTGGGGACTCCACAGATACGCAGTATTTT. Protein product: CSADFGDSTDTQYF.